This T cell receptor beta chain appears in the sequencing data of a study of T cells in Graves' hyperthyroidism and ophthalmopathy (dated by TCRdb to between 2018 and 2021). With regard to the full study: Peripheral blood was collected at initial diagnosis, before any treatment. To identify distinguishing TCR V-J signatures, a discovery cohort of some 99 patients was used, comprising 43 with Graves' ophthalmopathy and 55 to 65 with stable Graves' hyperthyroidism. TCR Vbeta CDR3 sequencing of roughly 140 peripheral blood samples (roughly 41 ophthalmopathy, about 80 hyperthyroidism and roughly 17 progressor patients) is reported in the paper. In addition, the study compared T-cell repertoires in thyroid tissue and in blood from five to seven Graves' hyperthyroidism patients. The approximately 100 discovery patients were randomly split 7:3 into training and test sets. Prospective prediction of ophthalmopathy was tested in an independent validation cohort of 18 to 20 hyperthyroidism patients and 17 patients who later progressed to ophthalmopathy. Following sampling, methimazole starting at 30 mg daily was given to hyperthyroidism patients, and high-dose intravenous methylprednisolone was given to ophthalmopathy patients.

This clonotype was counted between two and nine times. Its binding antigen is unknown. Base qualities were left out, and no much larger clone turns up one base away. Amplification of TCR beta CDR3 regions was carried out from RNA transcripts. The TCR CDR3 was subjected to a first round of RT-PCR using the HTBI primer set and the Qiagen OneStep RT-PCR kit. Libraries were constructed in a second round of multiplex PCR, after which size selection and purification were carried out. The libraries were sequenced on an Illumina HiSeq2000 using paired-end 100 bp reads. Per the source publication's procedure: Raw data were processed with SOAPnuke, discarding reads with adapters, uncalled bases, mean Phred below 15, or no exact constant-primer or identifier match. High-quality paired reads were merged with COPE v1.2.5, and unique nucleotide sequences were defined as clonotypes. MiTCR v1.1 was used to align clonotypes to the IMGT TRBV, TRBD and TRBJ reference segments. The analysis was restricted to V-J combinations with a frequency above 0.0001, which together covered 99% to 99.2% of the repertoires. The TCS score was defined as F50 (clonal expansion) divided by E x V (chaos), with BLOSUM62-based TCRdist calculated between CDR3 peptides within each V-J. Welch's t-statistics and random forest reduced 500 to 550 V-J features to 10 to 15, which were used in a naive Bayes classifier (R e1071). The raw public data were reprocessed by TCRdb itself: fastp quality trimming at Q25, MiXCR clonotype calling, in-frame beta chains only. Rows with a matching CDR3 protein are joined into one entry that keeps the most common DNA and genes. The V and J calls follow TCRdb's processing rather than the paper's. This sample lists under 300,000 distinct CDR3 sequences; less than 30% were detected once. The ten largest account for approximately 25% of the sample.

Findings and caveats that apply to the study as a whole: During validation, the model predicted progression to ophthalmopathy a median of approximately 6 months ahead of onset, with approximately 71% sensitivity and almost 75% specificity. Ophthalmopathy was separated from stable hyperthyroidism by a 13 V-J signature model, with 85% to 90% sensitivity and roughly 81% specificity obtained in cross-validation and 80%/75% obtained in testing. Sample size was not statistically predetermined, and investigators were not blinded to group allocation. Most expanded thyroid clonotypes (frequency above 0.001) were also found in blood, which suggests that blood repertoires may mirror thyroid immune responses.

Hyperthyroidism patients were newly diagnosed, with disease duration under 2 months, and aged 18 to 65 years. Any patient with an uncontrolled infection, another autoimmune disease, pregnancy or lactation was excluded. Diagnoses relied on clinical symptoms, serum thyroxine and TRAb, thyroid ultrasound and orbital computed tomography. Blood from progressor patients was collected at the time of first diagnosis with hyperthyroidism, before any ophthalmopathy symptoms had appeared. PBMCs were separated from roughly 10 ml of fresh peripheral blood using Ficoll-Paque density gradient centrifugation. Patients classed as progressors first received a Graves' hyperthyroidism diagnosis and then went on to develop ophthalmopathy during follow-up. Trizol reagent was used to extract total RNA, and RNA quality was then checked on an Agilent 2100 Bioanalyzer. The sequence derives from a man aged 40-49 years with Graves' hyperthyroidism that later progressed to Graves' ophthalmopathy. The sample was blood.

The CDR3 is CATSTLETQYF. The nucleotide sequence is given as TGTGCCACCAGTACATTAGAGACCCAGTACTTC. The chain uses TRBV24-1 and TRBJ2-5; the D gene is not confidently resolved. For CDR1 and CDR2, the germline V gene lists KGHDR and SFDVKD. Its CDR3 holds 11 amino acids, cysteine through phenylalanine. Only the CDR3 DNA is retained, 33 bases long and in frame from the first base. Cut back by 6 bases and 4 bases, the V and J ends lie 5 bases apart.